These T cell receptor beta chains were read from a single sample in a study of control samples from healthy donors and cancer patients. Data came from immunoSEQ multiplex PCR; TCRdb stores just in-frame clones and leaves some out. The sample lists fewer than 500,000 clones; around 90% were seen once. The specimen sequenced was PBMCs. These TCRs come from a man aged 40-49 years with head and neck cancer. Each CDR3 is given with its conserved first and last residue. A D gene is named only where the DNA matches it firmly. Clone size appears in some rows only: once, few, many, or a class for an expanded clone.

TRBJ2-1	-	TRBV6-5	TRBD1	CASIWDRDSYNEQFF	TGTGCCAGCATTTGGGACAGGGACTCCTACAATGAGCAGTTCTTC
TRBJ1-5	-	TRBV19	-	CASSIETGNQPQHF	TGTGCCAGTAGTATTGAGACAGGTAATCAGCCCCAGCATTTT
TRBJ1-1	-	TRBV18	-	CASSPGRTADTEAFF	TGTGCCAGCTCACCAGGGAGGACAGCCGACACTGAAGCTTTCTTT
TRBJ2-7	few	TRBV10-2	-	CASSEAPYEQYF	TGCGCCAGCAGTGAGGCCCCGTACGAGCAGTACTTC
TRBJ1-2	-	TRBV28	TRBD1	CASSLGGQGIYGYTF	TGTGCCAGCAGTTTAGGGGGACAGGGGATCTATGGCTACACCTTC
TRBJ1-2	-	TRBV10-2	-	CASSEERTFGYTF	TGCGCCAGCAGTGAAGAGCGTACTTTTGGCTACACCTTC
TRBJ1-1	-	TRBV27	-	CASSLTENTEAFF	TGTGCCAGCAGTTTGACGGAGAACACTGAAGCTTTCTTT
TRBJ2-7	-	TRBV7-2	TRBD2	CASSLEGRLAASYEQYF	TGTGCCAGCAGCTTAGAGGGTCGTCTAGCGGCCTCCTACGAGCAGTACTTC
TRBJ2-5	-	TRBV19	TRBD2	CASSAQVAGGPETQYF	TGTGCCAGTAGTGCCCAAGTAGCGGGGGGGCCCGAGACCCAGTACTTC
TRBJ2-7	-	TRBV7-8	TRBD1	CASSAQTGGGYEQYF	TGTGCCAGCAGCGCGCAAACAGGGGGCGGGTACGAGCAGTACTTC
TRBJ1-2	-	TRBV5-1	-	CASSLEQGNGYTF	TGCGCCAGCAGCTTGGAACAGGGTAATGGCTACACCTTC
TRBJ1-2	-	TRBV10-2	-	CASSDPASADHGYGYTF	TGCGCCAGCAGTGATCCGGCCAGCGCCGATCATGGCTATGGCTACACCTTC
TRBJ2-7	-	TRBV9	-	CASSVTAIQGREQYF	TGTGCCAGCAGCGTAACCGCTATTCAGGGGCGCGAGCAGTACTTC
TRBJ1-2	-	TRBV29-1	-	CSVEGGRNYGYTF	TGCAGCGTTGAGGGAGGCCGCAACTATGGCTACACCTTC
TRBJ1-6	-	TRBV7-9	TRBD1	CASSQGGRNSPLHF	TGTGCCAGCAGCCAGGGGGGGCGGAATTCACCCCTCCACTTT
TRBJ2-7	-	TRBV30	-	CAGKLGSAYEQYF	TGTGCCGGCAAATTGGGCAGTGCCTACGAGCAGTACTTC
TRBJ2-1	once	TRBV24-1	-	CATSDGLNEQFF	TGTGCCACCAGCGATGGGCTAAATGAGCAGTTCTTC
TRBJ1-6	-	TRBV14	-	CASSQDVSISPLHF	TGTGCCAGCAGCCAAGATGTTTCAATTTCACCCCTCCACTTT
TRBJ1-1	-	TRBV30	-	CAWSADVNTEAFF	TGTGCCTGGAGCGCTGATGTGAACACTGAAGCTTTCTTT
TRBJ2-7	-	TRBV18	-	CASSTGQPIYEQYF	TGTGCCAGCTCAACGGGACAACCTATTTACGAGCAGTACTTC
TRBJ2-3	-	TRBV4-3	-	CASSQRTGTDTDTQYF	TGCGCCAGCAGCCAGAGGACCGGGACCGACACAGATACGCAGTATTTT
TRBJ2-2	-	TRBV6-5	-	CASRSSGELFF	TGTGCCAGCAGGAGTAGCGGGGAGCTGTTTTTT
TRBJ1-2	-	TRBV7-3	-	CASSLDWGGGYTF	TGTGCCAGCAGCTTAGATTGGGGTGGCGGCTACACCTTC
TRBJ1-3	-	TRBV4-1	-	CASSQFIPGNTIYF	TGCGCCAGCAGCCAATTCATACCTGGAAACACCATATATTTT
TRBJ2-7	once	TRBV28	-	CASSSGANPPSEQYF	TGTGCCAGCAGTTCAGGGGCCAACCCCCCGAGCGAGCAGTACTTC
TRBJ1-5	-	TRBV6-6	TRBD1	CASSPTGGNQPQHF	TGTGCCAGCAGTCCGACAGGGGGCAATCAGCCCCAGCATTTT
TRBJ1-2	-	TRBV6-6	TRBD1	CASSTMGQEINYGYTF	TGTGCCAGCAGTACTATGGGACAGGAGATCAACTATGGCTACACCTTC
TRBJ1-2	-	TRBV2	-	CASKVAGFYGYTF	TGTGCCAGCAAGGTAGCAGGGTTCTATGGCTACACCTTC
TRBJ1-1	-	TRBV7-2	-	CASSLGGRVLNTEAFF	TGTGCCAGCAGCTTAGGGGGACGGGTCCTGAACACTGAAGCTTTCTTT
TRBJ1-5	-	TRBV27	-	CASTRTPGNQPQHF	TGTGCCAGCACCCGGACACCAGGCAATCAGCCCCAGCATTTT
TRBJ1-1	-	TRBV10-3	-	CATQQAMNTEAFF	TGTGCCACGCAACAGGCCATGAACACTGAAGCTTTCTTT
TRBJ1-1	-	TRBV7-2	-	CASSLRANTEAFF	TGTGCCAGCAGCTTGAGAGCGAACACTGAAGCTTTCTTT
TRBJ1-1	-	TRBV28	-	CASSLTIPEAFF	TGTGCCAGCAGTTTAACCATCCCTGAAGCTTTCTTT
TRBJ2-7	once	TRBV3-1/TRBV3-2	-	CASSQDPIEQYF	TGTGCCAGCAGCCAAGATCCAATCGAGCAGTACTTC
TRBJ2-2	-	TRBV12-5	-	CASGSYAGELFF	TGTGCTAGTGGTTCATACGCCGGGGAGCTGTTTTTT
TRBJ1-1	-	TRBV10-1	TRBD1	CASSSDRGRDTEAFF	TGCGCCAGCAGTAGCGACAGGGGCCGGGACACTGAAGCTTTCTTT
TRBJ1-5	few	TRBV28	-	CASSSRNNQPQHF	TGTGCCAGCAGTTCCAGAAACAATCAGCCCCAGCATTTT
TRBJ2-5	-	TRBV28	-	CASSLLSVTQETQYF	TGTGCCAGCAGTTTACTCTCAGTGACCCAAGAGACCCAGTACTTC
TRBJ1-1	-	TRBV3-1/TRBV3-2	TRBD1	CASSLTQGAKAFF	TGTGCCAGCAGTCTAACACAGGGGGCTAAAGCTTTCTTT
TRBJ1-5	once	TRBV10-3	-	CAIWGTQGEPQHF	TGTGCCATTTGGGGGACCCAGGGCGAGCCCCAGCATTTT
TRBJ1-2	-	TRBV28	-	CASRDFNYGYTF	TGTGCCAGCCGAGACTTTAACTATGGCTACACCTTC
TRBJ1-2	-	TRBV21-1	-	CASPKGQGNGYTF	TGTGCCAGCCCCAAGGGGCAGGGGAACGGCTACACCTTC
TRBJ1-4	-	TRBV5-1	TRBD1	CASQRAGQGNEKLFF	TGCGCCAGCCAGCGCGCGGGACAGGGAAACGAAAAACTGTTTTTT
TRBJ2-7	-	TRBV19	-	CASSTVGTAYEQYF	TGTGCCAGTAGTACCGTGGGGACCGCCTACGAGCAGTACTTC
TRBJ2-1	-	TRBV28	TRBD2	CASVVAGEDYNEQFF	TGTGCCAGCGTCGTAGCGGGGGAGGACTACAATGAGCAGTTCTTC
TRBJ2-3	-	TRBV29-1	TRBD2	CSGMGREVRDTQYF	TGCAGCGGGATGGGGAGGGAAGTTAGAGATACGCAGTATTTT
TRBJ1-5	-	TRBV2	TRBD1	CASRTGGTQPQHF	TGTGCCAGCAGAACAGGGGGCACTCAGCCCCAGCATTTT
TRBJ1-2	-	TRBV5-1	-	CASSHMTGSNYGYTF	TGCGCCAGCAGCCATATGACAGGATCTAACTATGGCTACACCTTC
TRBJ2-7	-	TRBV27	TRBD1	CASSPRQGGYEQYF	TGTGCCAGCAGTCCTAGACAGGGTGGTTACGAGCAGTACTTC
TRBJ1-5	-	TRBV7-8	-	CASSLARGDQPQHF	TGTGCCAGCAGCTTAGCCAGGGGAGATCAGCCCCAGCATTTT
TRBJ1-5	-	TRBV9	-	CASSVVVQPQHF	TGTGCCAGCAGCGTAGTGGTTCAGCCCCAGCATTTT
TRBJ2-1	-	TRBV28	TRBD2	CASSLGPSGNTYNEQFF	TGTGCCAGCAGTTTAGGGCCTAGCGGGAACACCTACAATGAGCAGTTCTTC
TRBJ2-6	-	TRBV27	-	CASSLAGARGANVLTF	TGTGCCAGCAGTTTGGCTGGGGCCCGTGGGGCCAACGTCCTGACTTTC
TRBJ2-7	-	TRBV7-8	-	CASSLPREKQYF	TGTGCCAGCAGCTTACCGAGGGAGAAGCAGTACTTC
TRBJ1-6	-	TRBV5-5	-	CASRPRADLFNSPLHF	TGTGCCAGCAGACCGAGGGCTGACCTCTTTAATTCACCCCTCCACTTT
TRBJ1-2	-	TRBV4-3	-	CASSPPVQGGYGYTF	TGCGCCAGCAGCCCCCCCGTACAGGGCGGCTATGGCTACACCTTC
TRBJ1-1	-	TRBV6-1	-	CASSAADPWDTEAFF	TGTGCCAGCAGTGCAGCCGACCCTTGGGACACTGAAGCTTTCTTT
TRBJ2-7	-	TRBV30	-	CAWVGRGSYEQYF	TGTGCCTGGGTGGGCAGGGGCTCCTACGAGCAGTACTTC
TRBJ2-1	-	TRBV6-5	-	CASSPTGNEQFF	TGTGCCAGCAGTCCCACAGGGAATGAGCAGTTCTTC